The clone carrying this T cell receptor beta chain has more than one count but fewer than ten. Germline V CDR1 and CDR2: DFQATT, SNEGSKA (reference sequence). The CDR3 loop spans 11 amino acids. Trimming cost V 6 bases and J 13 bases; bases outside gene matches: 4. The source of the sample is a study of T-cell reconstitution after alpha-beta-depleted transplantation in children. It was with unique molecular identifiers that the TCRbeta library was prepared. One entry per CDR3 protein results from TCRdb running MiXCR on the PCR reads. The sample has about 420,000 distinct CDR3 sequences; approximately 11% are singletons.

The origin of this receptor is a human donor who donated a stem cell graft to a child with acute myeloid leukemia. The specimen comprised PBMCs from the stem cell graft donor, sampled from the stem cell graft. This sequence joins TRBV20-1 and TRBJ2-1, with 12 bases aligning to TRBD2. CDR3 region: CSATTSGSQFF. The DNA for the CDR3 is TGCAGTGCCACGACTAGCGGGAGCCAGTTCTTC.